The sample holds a few counts of the clone carrying this T cell receptor (beta chain). Its antigen remains unidentified. The CDR3 contains 14 residues. Deletions cut 2 bases from V and 1 base from J, with 8 bases between. Germline CDR1 is MNHEY and CDR2 is SVGAGI. The sample comes from a study of beta chain features in type 1 diabetes. Study-wide points: Overrepresentation of cells with high TCR expression could result from cDNA sequencing.

Stem cell-like memory, regulatory, central memory and naive CD4+ cells were sorted via CD45RO/CCR7/CD25/CD127/CD95/CD27. The authors obtained over 95% purity in all sorted populations. The authors reverse transcribed all of the isolated RNA, so sequencing captured expressed TCRB transcripts. Each sample of naive, central memory or regulatory T cells had, on average, approximately 3.5 million reads. The protocol was immunoSEQ multiplex PCR, while the TCRdb copy is restricted to in-frame clones and leaves out a portion. Of 500,000 to 700,000 clones in the sample, roughly a sixth were seen once. The chain links TRBV6-5 to TRBJ2-5; D is unresolved. The TCR was taken from a young man in good health. The specimen was naive CD4+ T cells from blood. CDR3 region: CASSYGSLQETQYF. In nucleotides, the CDR3 is TGTGCCAGCAGTTACGGGTCCCTCCAAGAGACCCAGTACTTC.